This T cell receptor (beta chain) was obtained from a study of spatial heterogeneity in lung cancer. V was shortened by 1 base and J by 0 bases, with 15 bases between the two germline ends. The CDR3 consists of 18 residues. Germline V gives CDR1 MNHEY, CDR2 SMNVEV (reference sequence). Described time point: sample taken at primary tumor resection. Tumor, nontumor lung or frozen PBMC supplied whole RNA that was sequenced unsorted. MiXCR, run by TCRdb on the 5' RACE reads, gives a single entry per CDR3 protein. The data hold 11,000 to 15,000 distinct CDR3 sequences, with 10% observed a single time. In its sample, this clonotype was seen a few times.

The clonotype was recovered from a male donor with early-stage non-small cell lung cancer. This material consisted of PBMCs, taken at surgery. This sequence joins TRBV27 and TRBJ2-2; tentative D call: TRBD2 (5 bases). The CDR3 protein is CASSLFPLSAPNTGELFF. The CDR3 DNA follows: TGTGCCAGCAGTTTATTCCCTCTTAGCGCCCCGAACACCGGGGAGCTGTTTTTT.